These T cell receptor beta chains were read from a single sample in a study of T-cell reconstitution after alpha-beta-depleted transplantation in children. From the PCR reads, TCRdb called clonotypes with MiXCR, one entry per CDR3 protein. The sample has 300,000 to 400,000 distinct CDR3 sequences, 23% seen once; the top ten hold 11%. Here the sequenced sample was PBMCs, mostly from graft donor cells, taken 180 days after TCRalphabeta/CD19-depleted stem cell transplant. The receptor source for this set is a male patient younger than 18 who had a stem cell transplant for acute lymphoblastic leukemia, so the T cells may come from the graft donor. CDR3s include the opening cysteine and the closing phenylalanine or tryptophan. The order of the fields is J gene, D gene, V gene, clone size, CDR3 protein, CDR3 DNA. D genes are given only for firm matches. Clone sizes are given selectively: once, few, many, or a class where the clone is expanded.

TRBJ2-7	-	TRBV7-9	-	CASSLRWDPYEQYF	TGTGCCAGCAGCTTAAGGTGGGATCCCTACGAGCAGTACTTC
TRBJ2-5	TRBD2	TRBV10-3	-	CAISEGTTPQETQYF	TGTGCCATCAGTGAAGGGACTACCCCCCAAGAGACCCAGTACTTC
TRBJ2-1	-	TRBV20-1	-	CSAPRTAHSYNEQFF	TGCAGTGCACCTCGGACAGCGCACTCCTACAATGAGCAGTTCTTC
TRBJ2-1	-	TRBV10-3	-	CAISPNYNEQFF	TGTGCCATCAGTCCAAACTACAATGAGCAGTTCTTC
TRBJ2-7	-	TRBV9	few	CASSPRQSDDYPTYEQYF	TGTGCCAGCAGCCCCCGGCAGAGTGATGACTACCCAACCTACGAGCAGTACTTC
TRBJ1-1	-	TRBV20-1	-	CCARDQAGPGSNTEAFF	TGCTGTGCTAGAGATCAAGCGGGACCAGGCTCGAACACTGAAGCTTTCTTT
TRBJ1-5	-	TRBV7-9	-	CASDFLGGNQPQHF	TGTGCCAGTGACTTTTTAGGGGGTAATCAGCCCCAGCATTTT
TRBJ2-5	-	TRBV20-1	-	CSATAREETQYF	TGCAGTGCCACCGCCAGGGAAGAGACCCAGTACTTC
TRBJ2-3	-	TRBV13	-	CASKLTTDTQYF	TGTGCCTCCAAATTAACCACAGATACGCAGTATTTT
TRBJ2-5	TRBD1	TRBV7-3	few	CASSPQGSETQYF	TGTGCCAGCAGCCCACAGGGGAGTGAGACCCAGTACTTC
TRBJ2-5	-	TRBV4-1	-	CASSQDTGSTETQYF	TGCGCCAGCAGCCAAGATACCGGGAGTACAGAGACCCAGTACTTC
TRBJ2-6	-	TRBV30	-	CAWQGHFSGANVLTF	TGTGCCTGGCAAGGACACTTCTCTGGGGCCAACGTCCTGACTTTC
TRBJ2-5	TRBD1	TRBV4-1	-	CASSQVQQGLQETQYF	TGCGCCAGCAGCCAAGTACAACAGGGGCTCCAAGAGACCCAGTACTTC
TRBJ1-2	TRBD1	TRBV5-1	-	CASSSDGQGAGYTF	TGCGCCAGCAGCTCTGACGGGCAGGGGGCTGGCTACACCTTC
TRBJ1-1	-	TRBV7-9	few	CASSLEPNTEAFF	TGTGCCAGCAGCTTAGAACCCAACACTGAAGCTTTCTTT
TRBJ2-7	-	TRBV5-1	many	CASSLGQKDYEQYF	TGCGCCAGCAGCTTGGGGCAGAAAGACTACGAGCAGTACTTC
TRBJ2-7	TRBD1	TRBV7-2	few	CASIPFGDRRYEQYF	TGTGCCAGCATCCCTTTCGGGGACAGGCGGTACGAGCAGTACTTC
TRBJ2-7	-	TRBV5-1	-	CASNLGDYEQYF	TGCGCCAGCAATCTCGGAGACTACGAGCAGTACTTC
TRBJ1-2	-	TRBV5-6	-	CASSPGGGHYGYTF	TGTGCCAGCAGCCCCGGGGGGGGACACTATGGCTACACCTTC
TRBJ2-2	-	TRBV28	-	CASRVPGIISGELFF	TGTGCCAGCCGGGTCCCGGGAATTATTTCCGGGGAGCTGTTTTTT